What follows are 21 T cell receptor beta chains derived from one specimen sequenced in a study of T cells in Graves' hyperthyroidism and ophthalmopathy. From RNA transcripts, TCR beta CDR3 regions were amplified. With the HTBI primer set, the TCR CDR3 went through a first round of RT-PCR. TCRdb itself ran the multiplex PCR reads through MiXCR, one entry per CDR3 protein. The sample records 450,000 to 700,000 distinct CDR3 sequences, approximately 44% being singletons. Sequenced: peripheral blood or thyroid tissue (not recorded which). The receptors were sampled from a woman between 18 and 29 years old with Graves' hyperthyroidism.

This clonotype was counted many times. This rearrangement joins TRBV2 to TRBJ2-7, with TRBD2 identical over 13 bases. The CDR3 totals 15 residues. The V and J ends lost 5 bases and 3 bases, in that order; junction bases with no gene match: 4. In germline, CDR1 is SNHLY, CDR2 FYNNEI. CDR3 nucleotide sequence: TGTGCCAGCAGTATCGGACTAGCGGGAGTCTACGAGCAGTACTTC. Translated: CASSIGLAGVYEQYF. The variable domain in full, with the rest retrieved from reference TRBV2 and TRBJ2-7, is EPEVTQTPSHQVTQMGQEVILRCVPISNHLYFYWYRQILGQKVEFLVSFYNNEISEKSEIFDDQFSVERPDGSNFTLKIRSTKLEDSAMYFCASSIGLAGVYEQYFGPGTRLTVT.

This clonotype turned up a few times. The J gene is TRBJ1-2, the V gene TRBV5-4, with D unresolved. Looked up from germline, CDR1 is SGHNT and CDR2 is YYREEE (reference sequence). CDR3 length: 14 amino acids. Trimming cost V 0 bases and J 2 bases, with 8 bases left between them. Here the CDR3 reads CASSLALSNYGYTF. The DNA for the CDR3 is TGTGCCAGCAGCTTGGCCCTGTCAAACTATGGCTACACCTTC.

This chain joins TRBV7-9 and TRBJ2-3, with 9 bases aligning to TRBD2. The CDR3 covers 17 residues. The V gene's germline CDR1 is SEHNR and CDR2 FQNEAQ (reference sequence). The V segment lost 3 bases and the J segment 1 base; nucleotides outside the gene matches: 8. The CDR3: CASSFRTSDPGTDTQYF. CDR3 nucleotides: TGTGCCAGCAGCTTCCGGACTAGCGACCCGGGCACAGATACGCAGTATTTT.

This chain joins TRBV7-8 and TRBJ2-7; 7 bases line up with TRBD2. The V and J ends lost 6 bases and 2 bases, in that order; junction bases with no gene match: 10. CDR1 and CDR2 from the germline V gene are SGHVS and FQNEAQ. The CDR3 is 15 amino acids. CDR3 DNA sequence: TGTGCCAGCAGTTTACATGCGGGAGAGACCTACGAGCAGTACTTC. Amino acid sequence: CASSLHAGETYEQYF.

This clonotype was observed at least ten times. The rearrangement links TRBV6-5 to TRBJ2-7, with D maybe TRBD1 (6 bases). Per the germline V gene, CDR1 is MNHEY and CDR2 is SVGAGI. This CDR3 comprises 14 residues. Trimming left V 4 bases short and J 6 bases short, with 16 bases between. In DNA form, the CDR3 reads TGTGCCAGCAGTTTACAGGACAGCGCTGGCGAGCAGTACTTC. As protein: CASSLQDSAGEQYF.

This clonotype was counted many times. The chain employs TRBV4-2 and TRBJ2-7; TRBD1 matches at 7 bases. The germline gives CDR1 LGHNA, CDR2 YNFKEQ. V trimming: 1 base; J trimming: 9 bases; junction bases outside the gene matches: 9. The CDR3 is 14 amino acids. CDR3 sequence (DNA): TGTGCCAGCAGCCAAGGTGGGGACAGAACAAGGCAGTACTTC. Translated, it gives CASSQGGDRTRQYF.

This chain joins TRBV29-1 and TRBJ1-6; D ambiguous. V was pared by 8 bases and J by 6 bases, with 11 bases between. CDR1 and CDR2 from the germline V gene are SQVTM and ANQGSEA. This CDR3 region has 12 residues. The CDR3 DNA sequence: TGCAGCTTCGGCGAGGTTAATTCACCCCTCCACTTT. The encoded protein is CSFGEVNSPLHF.

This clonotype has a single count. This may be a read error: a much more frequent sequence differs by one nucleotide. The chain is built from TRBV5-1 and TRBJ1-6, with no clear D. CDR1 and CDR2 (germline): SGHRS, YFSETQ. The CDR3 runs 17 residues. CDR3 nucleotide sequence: TGCGCCAGCAGCTTAACTACGGTGGAAGTATTGAATTCACTCCTCCACTTT. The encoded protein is CASSLTTVEVLNSLLHF. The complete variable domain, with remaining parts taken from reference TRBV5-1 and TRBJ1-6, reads KAGVTQTPRYLIKTRGQQVTLSCSPISGHRSVSWYQQTPGQGLQFLFEYFSETQRNKGNFPGRFSGRQFSNSRSEMNVSTLELGDSALYLCASSLTTVEVLNSLLHFGNGTRLTVT.

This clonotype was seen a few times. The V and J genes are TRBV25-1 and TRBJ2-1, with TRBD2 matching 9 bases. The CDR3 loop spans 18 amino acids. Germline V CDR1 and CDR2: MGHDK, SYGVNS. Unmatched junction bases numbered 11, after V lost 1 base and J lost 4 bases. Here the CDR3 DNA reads TGTGCCAGCAGTGAATCTTTGCCACGACTAGCGGTTTACAATGAGCAGTTCTTC. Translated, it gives CASSESLPRLAVYNEQFF.

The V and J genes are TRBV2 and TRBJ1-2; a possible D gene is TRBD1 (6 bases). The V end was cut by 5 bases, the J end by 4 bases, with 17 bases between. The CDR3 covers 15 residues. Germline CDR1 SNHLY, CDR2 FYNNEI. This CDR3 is CASSSEDSDLYGYTF. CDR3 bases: TGTGCCAGCAGTTCAGAGGACAGCGACCTCTATGGCTACACCTTC.

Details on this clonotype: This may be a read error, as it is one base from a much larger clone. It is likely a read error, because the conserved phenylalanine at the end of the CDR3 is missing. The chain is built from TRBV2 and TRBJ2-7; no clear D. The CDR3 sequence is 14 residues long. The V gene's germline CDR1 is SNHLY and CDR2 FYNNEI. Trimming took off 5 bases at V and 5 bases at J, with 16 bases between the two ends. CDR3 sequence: CASSYAGNRHEQYI. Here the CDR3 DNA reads TGTGCCAGCAGTTACGCTGGGAATCGCCACGAGCAGTACATC.

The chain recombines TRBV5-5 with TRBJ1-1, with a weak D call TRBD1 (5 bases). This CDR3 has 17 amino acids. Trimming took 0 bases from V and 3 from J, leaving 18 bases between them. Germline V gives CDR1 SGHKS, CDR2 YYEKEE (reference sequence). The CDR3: CASSLARGTTYYTEAFF. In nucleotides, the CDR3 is TGTGCCAGCAGCTTGGCGAGGGGTACTACATACTACACTGAAGCTTTCTTT.

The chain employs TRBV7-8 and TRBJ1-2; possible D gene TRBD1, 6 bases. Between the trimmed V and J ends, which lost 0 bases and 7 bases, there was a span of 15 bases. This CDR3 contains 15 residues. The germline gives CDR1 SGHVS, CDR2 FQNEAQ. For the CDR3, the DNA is TGTGCCAGCAGCTTAGCTCCTTTTAGGGGGGGTGGCTACACCTTC. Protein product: CASSLAPFRGGGYTF.

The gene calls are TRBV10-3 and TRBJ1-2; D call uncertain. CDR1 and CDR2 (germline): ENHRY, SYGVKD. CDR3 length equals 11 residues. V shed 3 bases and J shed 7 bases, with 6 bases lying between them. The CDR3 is CAISEEGGYTF. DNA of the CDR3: TGTGCCATCAGTGAAGAGGGTGGCTACACCTTC.

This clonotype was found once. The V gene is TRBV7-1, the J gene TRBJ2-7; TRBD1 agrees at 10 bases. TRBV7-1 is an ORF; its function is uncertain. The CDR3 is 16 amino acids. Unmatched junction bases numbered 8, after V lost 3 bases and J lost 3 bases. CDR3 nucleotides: TGTGCCAGCAGCTCCGCCGGGACAGGGGCCTTCTACGAGCAGTACTTC. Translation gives CASSSAGTGAFYEQYF.

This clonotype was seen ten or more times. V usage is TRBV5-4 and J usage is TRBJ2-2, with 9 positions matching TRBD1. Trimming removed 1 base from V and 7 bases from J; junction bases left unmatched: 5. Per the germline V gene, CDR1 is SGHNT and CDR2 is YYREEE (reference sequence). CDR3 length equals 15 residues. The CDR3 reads CASSLTGGVDGELFF. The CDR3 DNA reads TGTGCCAGCAGCTTGACAGGGGGCGTCGACGGGGAGCTGTTTTTT.

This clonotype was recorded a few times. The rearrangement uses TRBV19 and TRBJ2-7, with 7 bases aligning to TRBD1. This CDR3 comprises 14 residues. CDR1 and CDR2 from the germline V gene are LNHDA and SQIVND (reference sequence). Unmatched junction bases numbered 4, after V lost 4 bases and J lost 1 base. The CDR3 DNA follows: TGTGCCAGTAGTAGAGGGACAGAATCCTACGAGCAGTACTTC. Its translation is CASSRGTESYEQYF.

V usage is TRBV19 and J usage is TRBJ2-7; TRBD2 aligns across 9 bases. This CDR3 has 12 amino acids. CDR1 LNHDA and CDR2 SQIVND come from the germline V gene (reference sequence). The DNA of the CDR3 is TGTGCTAGCGGGAGTGGGTCCTACGAGCAGTACTTC. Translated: CASGSGSYEQYF. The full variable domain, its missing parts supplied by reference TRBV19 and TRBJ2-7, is DGGITQSPKYLFRKEGQNVTLSCEQNLNHDAMYWYRQDPGQGLRLIYYSQIVNDFQKGDIAEGYSVSREKKESFPLTVTSAQKNPTAFYLCASGSGSYEQYFGPGTRLTVT.

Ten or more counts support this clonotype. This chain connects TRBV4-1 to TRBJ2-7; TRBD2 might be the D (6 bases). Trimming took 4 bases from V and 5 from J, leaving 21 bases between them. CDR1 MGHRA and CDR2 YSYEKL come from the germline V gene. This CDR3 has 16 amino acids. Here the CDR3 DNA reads TGCGCCAGCAGCCCGGTGGGCGCTCCGGGGGTCCACGAGCAGTACTTC. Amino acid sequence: CASSPVGAPGVHEQYF.

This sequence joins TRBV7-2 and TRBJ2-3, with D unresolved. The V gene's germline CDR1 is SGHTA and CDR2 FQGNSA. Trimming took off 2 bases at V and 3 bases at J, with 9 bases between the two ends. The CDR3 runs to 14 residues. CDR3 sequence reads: CASSLYLETDTQYF. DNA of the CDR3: TGTGCCAGCAGCTTATACCTAGAAACAGATACGCAGTATTTT. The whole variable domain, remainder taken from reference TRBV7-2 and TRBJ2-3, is GAGVSQSPSNKVTEKGKDVELRCDPISGHTALYWYRQSLGQGLEFLIYFQGNSAPDKSGLPSDRFSAERTGGSVSTLTIQRTQQEDSAVYLCASSLYLETDTQYFGPGTRLTVL.

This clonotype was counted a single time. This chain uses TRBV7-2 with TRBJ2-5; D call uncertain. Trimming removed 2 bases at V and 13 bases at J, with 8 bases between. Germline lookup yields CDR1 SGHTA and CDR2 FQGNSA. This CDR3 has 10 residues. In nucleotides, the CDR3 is TGTGCCAGCAGCTTATTTGATCGGTACTTC. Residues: CASSLFDRYF.